This T cell receptor (beta chain) comes out of a study of shared clonotypes between healthy human individuals. The CDR3 sequence is 13 residues long. V was shortened by 2 bases and J by 1 base, with 5 bases between the two germline ends. Germline CDR1 is WNHNN and CDR2 is SYGVQD (reference sequence). Genomic DNA per cell subset filled all wells of several immunoSEQ plates. Some clones are missing from TCRdb's copy, which holds only in-frame ones; the method was immunoSEQ multiplex PCR. The sample gives 650,000 to 700,000 clones, 90% of which show up once; more than 30% is in the top ten. All participating donors were Caucasian adults from Nashville, Tennessee.

Sequencing was performed on memory CD8+ T cells from PBMCs. Subset defined: CD45RO+ cells pooled with CCR7-negative TemRA cells. The receptor was derived from a man aged 18 to 29 in good health. Some clones in this sample may be carry-over from other donors' samples. The chain joins TRBV10-1 to TRBJ2-5; no clear D. The CDR3 coding sequence is TGCGCCAGCAGTGAGACTGTCCAAGAGACCCAGTACTTC. Amino acids: CASSETVQETQYF.